This T cell receptor beta chain was observed in a study of CD8 T cells in ankylosing spondylitis. Each CDR3 protein is one row after TCRdb ran MiXCR on the 5' RACE reads. The sample contains roughly 160,000 distinct CDR3 sequences, around a tenth of which appear only once. Germline CDR1 is KGHDR and CDR2 is SFDVKD. The V end was cut by 3 bases, the J end by 4 bases, with 10 bases between. The CDR3 has 14 amino acids. Findings and caveats of the study: Peripheral blood samples showed relatively rare disease-linked clones, and these clones were CD8+. Certain motif variants had earlier been reported in reactive arthritis synovial fluid and blood. The clones that were linked to disease were reported to be significantly enriched in matched synovial fluid samples from ankylosing spondylitis patients.

This clonotype has ten or more counts. The antigen is unknown. The specimen sequenced was blood, either unsorted or a sorted T cell fraction (not recorded which). V usage is TRBV24-1 and J usage is TRBJ2-3, with D unclear. The TCR comes from a male donor with ankylosing spondylitis or in good health (not recorded which). CDR3 residues: CATSDPPGPDTQYF. The CDR3 region has the DNA TGTGCCACCAGTGATCCCCCAGGCCCAGATACGCAGTATTTT.